This TCR beta chain was sequenced for a study of read filtering for tumor transcriptome and immune sequencing. Background on the study: R-ISS stage counts were roughly 8 for I, about 15 for II, 6 or 7 for III.

The library was built from roughly 400 ng RNA with molecular barcoded adaptors for alpha/delta and beta/gamma chains. MiXCR, run by TCRdb on the reads, gives a single entry per CDR3 protein. The sample records about 40,000 distinct CDR3 sequences, around 13% being singletons. Germline V gene data show CDR1 as MNHEY and CDR2 as SMNVEV (reference sequence). CDR3 size: 13 residues. V lost 3 bases to trimming and J lost 4 bases, with 6 bases between them. The sample holds many counts of this clonotype. The sample comprised a population of CD138-negative cells sorted from bone marrow. This clonotype originated in a donor aged 40 or older with multiple myeloma. The chain couples TRBV27 to TRBJ2-2; D not resolved. Written as DNA, the CDR3 is TGTGCCAGCAGTTTGACCTTCACCGGGGAGCTGTTTTTT. It specifies CASSLTFTGELFF.